These 22 T cell receptor beta chains were all obtained from the same sample, sequenced in a study of patients and donors after allogeneic stem cell transplantation. TCRdb re-analysed the RT-PCR reads in MiXCR, keeping a single row per CDR3 protein. In the table there are approximately 430,000 distinct CDR3 sequences, under 20% of which are singletons. Sequencing was performed on blood, either unsorted or a sorted T cell fraction (not recorded which). All receptors come from a human donor who was either an allogeneic HSCT recipient or a stem cell or donor lymphocyte infusion donor (not recorded which). It is not recorded whose cells these are; they may come from a transplant donor.

J is TRBJ1-1 and V is TRBV29-1, with 8 positions matching TRBD1. The V and J ends lost 6 bases and 3 bases, in that order; junction bases with no gene match: 9. Germline V gives CDR1 SQVTM, CDR2 ANQGSEA. CDR3 length: 14 residues. In nucleotides, the CDR3 is TGCAGCGTACAGGGGGTAAGAGGGTACACTGAAGCTTTCTTT. Its translation: CSVQGVRGYTEAFF.

This clonotype was seen a few times. V gene TRBV3-1 combines with J gene TRBJ2-1, with D uncertain. CDR3 size: 13 residues. V shed 2 bases and J shed 8 bases, with 10 bases lying between them. Germline lookup yields CDR1 LGHDT and CDR2 YNNKEL (reference sequence). The CDR3 sequence: CASSQRTPHEQFF. The CDR3, as DNA: TGTGCCAGCAGCCAAAGGACGCCGCATGAGCAGTTCTTC.

This clonotype has more than one count but fewer than ten. The gene calls are TRBV12-3 or TRBV12-4 and TRBJ1-5; D not certain. The CDR3 spans 13 residues. The V and J ends lost 2 bases and 3 bases respectively, with 5 bases between them. CDR3 amino acids: CASSLLLNQPQHF. The CDR3 nucleotides are TGTGCCAGCAGTTTACTCCTCAATCAGCCCCAGCATTTT.

This clonotype came up a few times. The rearrangement joins TRBV2 to TRBJ2-7; D remains ambiguous. Trimming removed 4 bases from V and 3 bases from J, with 10 bases in between. Germline V CDR1 and CDR2: SNHLY, FYNNEI. This CDR3 has 13 residues. The chain's CDR3 is CASSVDTNYEQYF. Written as DNA, the CDR3 is TGTGCCAGCAGTGTTGACACTAACTACGAGCAGTACTTC. Using reference TRBV2 and TRBJ2-7 for the parts outside the CDR3, the full variable domain is EPEVTQTPSHQVTQMGQEVILRCVPISNHLYFYWYRQILGQKVEFLVSFYNNEISEKSEIFDDQFSVERPDGSNFTLKIRSTKLEDSAMYFCASSVDTNYEQYFGPGTRLTVT.

With regard to this clonotype: Compared with germline, one end of the junction differs, possibly owing to a read error. The rearrangement links TRBV3-1 to TRBJ2-2; tentatively, D is TRBD2 (6 bases). Germline CDR1 LGHDT, CDR2 YNNKEL (reference sequence). This CDR3 is 14 amino acids long. CDR3 in DNA: TGTGTCAGCAGCCACCGGGCGGGGACCGGGGAGCTGTTTTTT. Translation: CVSSHRAGTGELFF.

CDR3: CASSGWRNTEAFF. The CDR3, as DNA: TGTGCCAGTAGTGGCTGGCGGAACACTGAAGCTTTCTTT. This chain uses TRBV19 with TRBJ1-1; no clear D. The CDR3 runs 13 residues. Germline CDR1 reads LNHDA; CDR2 reads SQIVND (reference sequence). Trimming left V 5 bases short and J 1 base short, with 8 bases between.

The gene calls are TRBV27 and TRBJ2-7; 10 positions match TRBD1. Germline loops: CDR1 MNHEY, CDR2 SMNVEV (reference sequence). CDR3 length equals 11 residues. Losses at the gene ends were 5 bases for V and 13 bases for J; bases not matched to a gene: 5. CDR3 sequence (DNA): TGTGCCAGCAGTCCCGGGACAGGGGTTTACTTC. Amino acid sequence: CASSPGTGVYF.

This clonotype has a handful of counts. The rearrangement joins TRBV7-8 to TRBJ2-2; D remains ambiguous. This CDR3 has 15 residues. CDR1 is SGHVS, CDR2 FQNEAQ, per germline. Trimming removed 5 bases from V and 2 bases from J, with 12 bases in between. The CDR3 bases are TGTGCCAGCAGCCCCCATAGGGTAAACACCGGGGAGCTGTTTTTT. Its translation: CASSPHRVNTGELFF.

The chain couples TRBV19 to TRBJ2-1; no definite D call. Germline CDR1 reads LNHDA; CDR2 reads SQIVND (reference sequence). V gave up 3 bases and J gave up 4 bases, with 7 bases separating them. This CDR3 contains 13 residues. The CDR3 sequence is CASSIGLYNEQFF. CDR3 sequence (DNA): TGTGCCAGTAGTATTGGGCTTTACAATGAGCAGTTCTTC.

The table lists this clonotype with many counts. V is TRBV4-3 and J is TRBJ1-1; possible D gene TRBD1, 6 bases. V was cut by 2 bases and J by 11 bases, with 15 bases left in between. The CDR3 is made up of 13 amino acids. Germline assignment: CDR1 LGHNA and CDR2 YSLEER. CDR3 loop: CASSQIDQGLAFF. CDR3 DNA: TGCGCCAGCAGCCAAATAGACCAGGGGTTGGCTTTCTTT.

This clonotype has only one observation. The gene calls are TRBV7-8 and TRBJ2-5; 9 positions agree with TRBD2. The CDR3 has 15 amino acids. Germline V gene data show CDR1 as SGHVS and CDR2 as FQNEAQ. V lost 1 base, J lost 4 bases, and 4 bases stayed unmatched. CDR3 loop: CASSLEAGGRETQYF. The CDR3 DNA is TGTGCCAGCAGCTTAGAAGCGGGAGGACGAGAGACCCAGTACTTC. Filled out from reference TRBV7-8 and TRBJ2-5, the complete variable domain reads GAGVSQSPRYKVAKRGQDVALRCDPISGHVSLFWYQQALGQGPEFLTYFQNEAQLDKSGLPSDRFFAERPEGSVSTLKIQRTQQEDSAVYLCASSLEAGGRETQYFGPGTRLLVL.

The rearrangement uses TRBV3-1 and TRBJ1-4; D remains unclear. V was cut by 4 bases and J by 0 bases, with 9 bases left in between. The germline V gene encodes CDR1 LGHDT and CDR2 YNNKEL (reference sequence). This CDR3 region has 15 residues. The CDR3 is CASSLESATNEKLFF. DNA of the CDR3: TGTGCCAGCAGCCTGGAGTCCGCAACTAATGAAAAACTGTTTTTT.

Comment on this clonotype: A much larger clone lies a single base off, so this may be a read error. This chain uses TRBV5-6 with TRBJ2-7; TRBD1 aligns across 9 bases. The ends lost 4 bases at V and 0 bases at J; junction bases unmatched: 8. The length of the CDR3 is 16 residues. In germline, CDR1 is SGHDT, CDR2 YYEEEE. CDR3 amino acids: CASSLHPGQGSYEQYF. The CDR3 DNA is TGTGCCAGCAGCCTTCATCCGGGACAGGGCTCCTACGAGCAGTACTTC.

This chain joins TRBV4-1 and TRBJ2-5, with 8 nucleotides matching TRBD2. The CDR3 runs 15 residues. V lost 0 bases and J lost 6; bases outside the gene matches: 6. CDR1 MGHRA and CDR2 YSYEKL come from the germline V gene. Here the CDR3 DNA reads TGCGCCAGCAGCCAAGAGCTAGCGGGTTGGCAGACCCAGTACTTC. Protein sequence: CASSQELAGWQTQYF.

The chain joins TRBV2 to TRBJ2-7; 8 nucleotides match TRBD2. The CDR3 sequence is 14 residues long. Germline-derived CDR1 and CDR2 are SNHLY and FYNNEI. The V and J ends lost 4 bases and 6 bases, in that order; junction bases with no gene match: 8. The CDR3 nucleotides are TGTGCCAGCAGTGGACCAGCGGGAGTTTCCGAGCAGTACTTC. It encodes CASSGPAGVSEQYF. The whole variable domain, filled in from reference TRBV2 and TRBJ2-7, reads EPEVTQTPSHQVTQMGQEVILRCVPISNHLYFYWYRQILGQKVEFLVSFYNNEISEKSEIFDDQFSVERPDGSNFTLKIRSTKLEDSAMYFCASSGPAGVSEQYFGPGTRLTVT.

This chain connects TRBV2 to TRBJ2-5, with 8 positions matching TRBD1. The germline CDR1 and CDR2 sequences are SNHLY and FYNNEI. Trimming removed 2 bases from V and 5 bases from J; junction bases left unmatched: 13. The CDR3 runs to 17 residues. CDR3 sequence: CASSEIGPGGKRETQYF. CDR3 bases: TGTGCCAGCAGTGAAATTGGGCCAGGGGGCAAGAGGGAGACCCAGTACTTC.

This clonotype has just a few counts. The chain is built from TRBV20-1 and TRBJ2-3, with D uncertain. Germline CDR1 is DFQATT and CDR2 is SNEGSKA (reference sequence). The germline V and J ends were trimmed by 3 bases and 2 bases, with 6 bases remaining between them. This CDR3 is built from 12 residues. This chain's CDR3 is CSARDHTDTQYF. In DNA form, the CDR3 reads TGCAGTGCTAGGGATCACACAGATACGCAGTATTTT.

This clonotype was seen only a few times. J is TRBJ1-5 and V is TRBV12-3 or TRBV12-4; maybe TRBD1 (5 bases). The germline V and J ends were trimmed by 7 bases and 6 bases, with 19 bases remaining between them. The CDR3 has 15 residues. CDR3 protein: CASTETSRGGQPQHF. The CDR3 region has the DNA TGTGCCAGCACCGAAACGTCAAGGGGTGGTCAGCCCCAGCATTTT.

V is TRBV5-1 and J is TRBJ2-4; 9 bases agree with TRBD1. The CDR3 spans 17 residues. CDR1 is SGHRS, CDR2 YFSETQ, per germline. V shed 4 bases, J shed 0 bases, and the junction held 8 bases outside the gene matches. CDR3 nucleotides: TGCGCCAGCAGCATCGGGGGACAGGGACTAGCCAAAAACATTCAGTACTTC. Translated: CASSIGGQGLAKNIQYF.

The table lists this clonotype with a few counts. The chain employs TRBV4-1 and TRBJ2-5; D might be TRBD2 (7 bases). The germline gives CDR1 MGHRA, CDR2 YSYEKL. The CDR3 is made up of 16 amino acids. Trimming pared 4 bases from V and 5 bases from J, leaving 20 bases between. CDR3 region: CASSRPRRGARETQYF. In DNA, the CDR3 is TGCGCCAGCAGCCGCCCCCGACGGGGGGCGAGGGAGACCCAGTACTTC.

This clonotype was detected many times. This chain links TRBV7-9 with TRBJ1-1, with unresolved D. CDR3 length: 14 residues. Per the germline V gene, CDR1 is SEHNR and CDR2 is FQNEAQ (reference sequence). V gave up 5 bases and J gave up 4 bases, with 14 bases separating them. The CDR3 loop reads CASSEAGSGTEAFF. CDR3 in DNA: TGTGCCAGCAGCGAAGCCGGTAGTGGCACTGAAGCTTTCTTT.

This clonotype has ten or more counts. V usage is TRBV5-1 and J usage is TRBJ2-7; D not resolved. With 0 bases removed from V and 1 base from J, the gap between germline ends came to 11 bases. The germline gives CDR1 SGHRS, CDR2 YFSETQ. The CDR3 sequence is 15 residues long. CDR3 in DNA: TGCGCCAGCAGCTTGGAGTGGTCGGAGTCCTACGAGCAGTACTTC. Encoded protein: CASSLEWSESYEQYF.